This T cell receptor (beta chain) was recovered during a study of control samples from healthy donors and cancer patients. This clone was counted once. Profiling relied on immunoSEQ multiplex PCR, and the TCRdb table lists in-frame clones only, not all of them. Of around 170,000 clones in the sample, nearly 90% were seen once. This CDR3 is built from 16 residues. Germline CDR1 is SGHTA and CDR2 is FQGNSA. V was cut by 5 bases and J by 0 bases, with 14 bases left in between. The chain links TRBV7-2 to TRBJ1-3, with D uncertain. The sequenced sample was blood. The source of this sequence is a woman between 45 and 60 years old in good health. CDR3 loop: CASSLETVISGNTIYF. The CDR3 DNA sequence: TGTGCCAGCAGCCTGGAAACAGTCATCTCTGGAAACACCATATATTTT.